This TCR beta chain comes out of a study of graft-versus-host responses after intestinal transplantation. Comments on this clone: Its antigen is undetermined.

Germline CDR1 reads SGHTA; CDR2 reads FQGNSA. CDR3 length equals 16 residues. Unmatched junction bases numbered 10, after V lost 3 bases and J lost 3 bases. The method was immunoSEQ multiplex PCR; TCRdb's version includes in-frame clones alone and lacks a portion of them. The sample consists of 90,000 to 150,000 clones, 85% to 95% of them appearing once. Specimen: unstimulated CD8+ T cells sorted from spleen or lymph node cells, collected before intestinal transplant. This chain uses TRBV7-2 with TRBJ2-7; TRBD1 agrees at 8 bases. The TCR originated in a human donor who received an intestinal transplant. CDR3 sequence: CASSLYPGQGHYEQYF. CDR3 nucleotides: TGTGCCAGCAGCTTGTACCCCGGACAGGGACACTACGAGCAGTACTTC.